This is a list of T cell receptor beta chains from one sample in a study of molecular identifiers for immune sequencing clone quantification. From the PCR reads, TCRdb called clonotypes with MiXCR, one entry per CDR3 protein. The table lists over 550,000 distinct CDR3 sequences, 25% of them singletons. The sequencing sample was made of naive CD8+ T cells from blood, with Jurkat cell RNA spiked in. All receptors derive from a human donor in good health. Some libraries in this study had Jurkat cell RNA spiked in. The CDR3 runs from the conserved cysteine through the conserved F or W. D genes are given only for firm matches. Part of the rows lack a size; the others show once, few, many or a class for expanded clones.

CDR3	DNA	J	V	D	size
CASSHSRGAYEQYF	TGTGCCAGCAGTCACTCCAGGGGAGCCTACGAGCAGTACTTC	TRBJ2-7	TRBV12-3/TRBV12-4	NA	NA
CASSTGLALYTDTQYF	TGTGCCAGCAGTACAGGACTAGCGCTCTACACAGATACGCAGTATTTT	TRBJ2-3	TRBV28	TRBD2	NA
CASSQGRQANTEAFF	TGCGCCAGCAGCCAAGGACGACAAGCGAACACTGAAGCTTTCTTT	TRBJ1-1	TRBV4-1	NA	NA
CASSNRDHPYNEQFF	TGTGCCAGCAGCAACCGGGACCACCCCTACAATGAGCAGTTCTTC	TRBJ2-1	TRBV7-2	NA	NA
CASSDPEGSTDTQYF	TGTGCCAGCAGTGATCCAGAGGGGAGCACAGATACGCAGTATTTT	TRBJ2-3	TRBV2	NA	few
CAWSQLTSTDTQYF	TGTGCCTGGAGCCAACTAACAAGCACAGATACGCAGTATTTT	TRBJ2-3	TRBV30	NA	many
CASSATGGQGYEQYF	TGTGCCAGCAGCGCCACAGGAGGCCAGGGGTACGAGCAGTACTTC	TRBJ2-7	TRBV11-2	NA	NA
CASSARKGQGTGELFF	TGTGCCAGCAGCGCCCGAAAGGGACAGGGCACCGGGGAGCTGTTTTTT	TRBJ2-2	TRBV7-9	TRBD1	NA
CASSLRASPTNEKLFF	TGTGCCAGCAGCTTACGGGCCTCACCAACTAATGAAAAACTGTTTTTT	TRBJ1-4	TRBV7-8	NA	many
CASSQGAGELFF	TGTGCCAGCAGCCAGGGGGCCGGGGAGCTGTTTTTT	TRBJ2-2	TRBV7-2	TRBD1	many
CASSQQLVGGDTEAFF	TGTGCCAGCAGCCAACAATTAGTAGGGGGGGACACTGAAGCTTTCTTT	TRBJ1-1	TRBV4-2	NA	many
CSASVGLAGAAYEQYF	TGCAGTGCAAGCGTGGGACTAGCGGGAGCTGCCTACGAGCAGTACTTC	TRBJ2-7	TRBV20-1	TRBD2	many
CSIEGGSSYEQYF	TGCAGCATTGAAGGAGGGAGCTCCTACGAGCAGTACTTC	TRBJ2-7	TRBV29-1	NA	NA
CASSQDHPILEAEAFF	TGCGCCAGCAGCCAAGACCATCCTATTTTGGAGGCTGAAGCTTTCTTT	TRBJ1-1	TRBV4-3	NA	many
CACSPGTGFNQPQHF	TGTGCCTGTAGTCCGGGGACAGGCTTCAATCAGCCCCAGCATTTT	TRBJ1-5	TRBV19	TRBD1	NA
CASSLALQGMYEKLFF	TGTGCCAGCAGCTTGGCCCTGCAGGGGATGTATGAAAAACTGTTTTTT	TRBJ1-4	TRBV5-6	NA	few
CASIPSSQTYNEQFF	TGTGCCAGCATCCCCTCTTCGCAAACCTACAATGAGCAGTTCTTC	TRBJ2-1	TRBV6-2/TRBV6-3	NA	NA
CASANYRMNTEAFF	TGTGCCAGCGCCAACTACAGGATGAACACTGAAGCTTTCTTT	TRBJ1-1	TRBV12-3/TRBV12-4	NA	NA
CASSTGPTYEQYF	TGTGCCAGCAGCACAGGTCCGACCTACGAGCAGTACTTC	TRBJ2-7	TRBV7-9	NA	many
CASSPNRAGGDTIYF	TGTGCCAGCAGCCCCAACAGGGCGGGAGGAGACACCATATATTTT	TRBJ1-3	TRBV7-8	NA	NA
CASSLGLAGAREQYF	TGTGCCAGCAGTTTAGGACTAGCGGGAGCCAGGGAGCAGTACTTC	TRBJ2-7	TRBV27	TRBD2	NA
CASTGPNTEAFF	TGCGCCAGCACAGGGCCGAACACTGAAGCTTTCTTT	TRBJ1-1	TRBV5-1	NA	few
CASSQGTYRGEQFF	TGTGCCAGCAGCCAGGGAACGTACCGCGGTGAGCAGTTCTTC	TRBJ2-1	TRBV5-8	NA	many
CASSQEGASGRIETQYF	TGCGCCAGCAGCCAAGAAGGAGCTAGCGGGAGGATAGAGACCCAGTACTTC	TRBJ2-5	TRBV4-3	TRBD2	many
CASSYGQGPDTQYF	TGCGCCAGCAGCTACGGACAGGGTCCAGATACGCAGTATTTT	TRBJ2-3	TRBV5-1	TRBD1	many